This T cell receptor beta chain was captured by sequencing in a study of blood T cell repertoires in COVID-19. Study as a whole: The United States, Italy and Spain were the sources of the acute and convalescent COVID-19 samples. PBMCs, B-cell-depleted T cells, or T cells were the source of the cDNA or gDNA that made up the material.

As originally analysed: Reference gene primer amplification yielded estimated nucleated cell counts. The protocol was immunoSEQ multiplex PCR, while the TCRdb copy is restricted to in-frame clones and leaves out a portion. That table furnishes V, J and clone size, whereas the DNA furnished D and trimming. There are hundreds of thousands of clones in the sample; 85% occur only once, and 3.6% lies in the top ten. The sample taken for sequencing was peripheral blood. The clonotype was recovered from a woman aged 18-30 years with acute or convalescent COVID-19.

The CDR3 loop reads CASSLAVLRYGYTF. The CDR3 DNA reads as TGTGCCAGCAGCTTAGCTGTACTCCGCTATGGCTACACCTTC. The rearrangement uses TRBV11-2 and TRBJ1-2, with D uncertain. The V gene lost 1 base and the J gene lost 4 bases, with 10 bases spanning the gap. The CDR3 consists of 14 residues. In germline, CDR1 is SGHAT, CDR2 FQNNGV.